This TCR beta chain emerged from a study of shared clonotypes between healthy human individuals. CD45RO-negative cells were positively selected for CCR7, leaving out terminally differentiated effector memory CD45RA+ cells. Donors comprised healthy HIV-negative adults lacking recent acute infections or vaccinations. Per the germline V gene, CDR1 is SGHRS and CDR2 is YFSETQ. CDR3 length: 17 residues. The V and J ends lost 4 bases and 1 base respectively, with 21 bases between them. Remarks on this clone: The antigen remains unidentified.

Repertoires were generated with immunoSEQ multiplex PCR, while TCRdb's copy carries only in-frame clones and drops some. The sample holds some 2,100,000 clones; about 92% are singletons and the top ten take 1.5% to 2%. Study-wide results and caveats: Despite large depth, rarefaction showed incomplete sorted-subset sequencing. Among donors, clonotype sharing was expected to be affected by sequencing depth. Few donors restricted represented genetic and exposure-history diversity.

Sequenced material: naive CD8+ T cells from PBMCs. This clonotype originated in a man in his late teens or twenties in good health. Some clones in this sample may be carry-over from other donors' samples. The rearrangement uses TRBV5-1 and TRBJ2-7, with D perhaps assigned TRBD1 or TRBD2 (5 bases each). CDR3 in DNA: TGCGCCAGCAGCGCACGGGACGCCCGAGGGGTTTCCTACGAGCAGTACTTC. As protein: CASSARDARGVSYEQYF.